The 8 T cell receptor beta chains in this list originate from one sample, sequenced in a study of blood T cell repertoires in COVID-19. Profiling relied on immunoSEQ multiplex PCR, and the TCRdb table lists in-frame clones only, not all of them. The sample shows some 160,000 clones, more than 65% of them seen only once. Sequencing used peripheral blood. These receptors were collected from a woman at least 80 years old with acute or convalescent COVID-19.

This chain connects TRBV3-1 (or the pseudogene TRBV3-2) to TRBJ2-5; 11 bases match TRBD2. The V gene's germline CDR1 is LGHDT and CDR2 YNNKEL (reference sequence). V lost 2 bases, J lost 5 bases, and 7 bases stayed unmatched. CDR3 length: 16 residues. CDR3 coding DNA: TGTGCCAGCAGCCAATTTATAGCGGGGGGGAGGGAGACCCAGTACTTC. It encodes CASSQFIAGGRETQYF.

The V and J genes are TRBV7-2 and TRBJ2-7, with D possibly being TRBD2 (5 bases). Germline CDR1 reads SGHTA; CDR2 reads FQGNSA. The length of the CDR3 is 14 residues. V lost 1 base and J 6 bases, leaving 13 bases between the germline ends. Here the CDR3 reads CASSLGTDLGEQYF. In DNA form, the CDR3 reads TGTGCCAGCAGCTTAGGGACTGACTTGGGCGAGCAGTACTTC.

The chain combines TRBV9 with TRBJ2-7, with D possibly being TRBD2 (6 bases). Trimming stripped 1 base from V and 3 bases from J, with 14 bases between. Germline lookup yields CDR1 SGDLS and CDR2 YYNGEE. The CDR3 consists of 15 residues. This chain's CDR3 is CASSVYWRGGYEQYF. CDR3 DNA sequence: TGTGCCAGCAGCGTATACTGGCGGGGCGGCTACGAGCAGTACTTC.

This clone was seen a handful of times. CDR3 in DNA: TGTGCCAGCAGCCTAACTGGACTAGCGGGGTACAATGAGCAGTTCTTC. This codes for CASSLTGLAGYNEQFF. The V call is TRBV7-6, the J call TRBJ2-1, with 12 bases fitting TRBD2. From germline, CDR1 is SGHVS and CDR2 FNYEAQ. The CDR3 totals 16 residues. After removal of 5 bases from V and 4 bases from J, the junction contained 6 bases not matched to a gene.

This chain links TRBV7-3 with TRBJ1-2; 12 positions agree with TRBD1. Germline values: CDR1 SGHTA, CDR2 FQGTGA. J lost 7 bases, V lost 4 bases, and 4 bases had no gene match. The CDR3 has 14 residues. The CDR3 bases are TGTGCCAGCAGCTCGGGACAGGGGGCGAGTGGCTACACCTTC. Translation gives CASSSGQGASGYTF.

V and J are TRBV11-2 and TRBJ1-4; D possibly corresponds to TRBD1 (5 bases). Germline V gene lookup returns CDR1 SGHAT and CDR2 FQNNGV. V was trimmed by 2 bases and J by 7 bases, leaving 14 bases between them. The CDR3 runs to 15 residues. The CDR3 here is CASSLFGGGSEKLFF. CDR3 nucleotide sequence: TGTGCCAGCAGCTTATTTGGGGGGGGGAGTGAAAAACTGTTTTTT.

The chain combines TRBV28 with TRBJ1-2; D is possibly TRBD1 (5 bases). V was shortened by 8 bases and J by 8 bases, with 12 bases between the two germline ends. CDR3 length: 11 residues. Germline V gene sequence: CDR1 MDHEN, CDR2 SYDVKM. The CDR3 DNA is TGTGCCAGCGGCCTTAGGGGAGGCTACACCTTC. This gives the protein CASGLRGGYTF.

This chain links TRBV3-1 (or the pseudogene TRBV3-2) with TRBJ1-1; 9 bases match TRBD1. With 4 bases clipped from V and 6 bases from J, the junction kept 6 bases outside the gene matches. This CDR3 has 14 amino acids. CDR1 LGHDT and CDR2 YNNKEL come from the germline V gene (reference sequence). The CDR3 sequence is CASSLRTGVSEAFF. The CDR3 DNA reads TGTGCCAGCAGCCTAAGGACAGGGGTCTCTGAAGCTTTCTTT.